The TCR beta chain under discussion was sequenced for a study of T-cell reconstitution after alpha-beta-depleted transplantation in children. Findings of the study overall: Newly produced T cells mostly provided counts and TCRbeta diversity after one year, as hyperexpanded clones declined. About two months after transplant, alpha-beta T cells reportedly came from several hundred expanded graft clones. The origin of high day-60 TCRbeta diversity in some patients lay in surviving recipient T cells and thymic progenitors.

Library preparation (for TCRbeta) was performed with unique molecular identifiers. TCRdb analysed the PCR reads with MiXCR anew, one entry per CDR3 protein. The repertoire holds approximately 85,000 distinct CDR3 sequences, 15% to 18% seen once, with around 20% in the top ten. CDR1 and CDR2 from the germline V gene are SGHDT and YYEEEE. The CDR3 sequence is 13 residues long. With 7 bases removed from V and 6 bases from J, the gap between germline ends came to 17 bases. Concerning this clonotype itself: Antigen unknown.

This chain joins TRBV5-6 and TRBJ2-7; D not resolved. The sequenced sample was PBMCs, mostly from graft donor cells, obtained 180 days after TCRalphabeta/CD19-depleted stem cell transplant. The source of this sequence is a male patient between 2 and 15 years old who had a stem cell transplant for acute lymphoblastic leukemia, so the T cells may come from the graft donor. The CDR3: CASGPGPLCEQYF. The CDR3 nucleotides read TGTGCCAGCGGCCCCGGGCCCCTCTGCGAGCAGTACTTC.